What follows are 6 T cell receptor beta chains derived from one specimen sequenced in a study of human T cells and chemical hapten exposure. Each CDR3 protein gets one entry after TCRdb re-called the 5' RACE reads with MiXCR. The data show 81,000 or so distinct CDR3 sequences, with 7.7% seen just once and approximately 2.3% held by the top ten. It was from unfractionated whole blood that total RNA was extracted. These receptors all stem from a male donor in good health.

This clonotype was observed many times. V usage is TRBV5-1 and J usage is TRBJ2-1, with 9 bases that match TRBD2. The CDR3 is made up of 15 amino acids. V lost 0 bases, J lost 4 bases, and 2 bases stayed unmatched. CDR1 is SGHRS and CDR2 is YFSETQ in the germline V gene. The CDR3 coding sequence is TGCGCCAGCAGCTTGGAGACTAGCGGATACAATGAGCAGTTCTTC. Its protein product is CASSLETSGYNEQFF.

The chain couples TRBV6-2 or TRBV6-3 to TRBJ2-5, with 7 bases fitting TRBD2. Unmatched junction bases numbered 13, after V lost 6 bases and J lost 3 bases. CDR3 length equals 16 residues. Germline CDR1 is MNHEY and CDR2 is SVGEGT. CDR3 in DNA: TGTGCCAGCAGAAGCCCATGGGGCGGGAGTAAAGAGACCCAGTACTTC. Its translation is CASRSPWGGSKETQYF.

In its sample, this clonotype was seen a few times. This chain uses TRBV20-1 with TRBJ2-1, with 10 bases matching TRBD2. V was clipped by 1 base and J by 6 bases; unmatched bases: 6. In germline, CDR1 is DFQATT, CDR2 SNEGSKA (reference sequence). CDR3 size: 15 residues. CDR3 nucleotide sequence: TGCAGTGCTAGAGCCCCCCTAGCGGGGGTCAATGAGCAGTTCTTC. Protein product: CSARAPLAGVNEQFF.

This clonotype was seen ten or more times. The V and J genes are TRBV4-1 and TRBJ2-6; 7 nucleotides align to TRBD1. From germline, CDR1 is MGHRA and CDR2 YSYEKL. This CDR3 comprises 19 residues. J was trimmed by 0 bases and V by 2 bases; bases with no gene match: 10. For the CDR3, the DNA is TGCGCCAGCAGCCAAATCCCGACAGGGCCCGGCTCTGGGGCCAACGTCCTGACTTTC. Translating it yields CASSQIPTGPGSGANVLTF.

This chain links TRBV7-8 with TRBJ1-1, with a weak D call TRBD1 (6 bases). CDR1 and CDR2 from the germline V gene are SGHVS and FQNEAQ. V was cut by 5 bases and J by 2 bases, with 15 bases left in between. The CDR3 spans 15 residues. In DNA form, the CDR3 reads TGTGCCAGCAGCCCGACGGACAGACCAAACACTGAAGCTTTCTTT. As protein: CASSPTDRPNTEAFF.

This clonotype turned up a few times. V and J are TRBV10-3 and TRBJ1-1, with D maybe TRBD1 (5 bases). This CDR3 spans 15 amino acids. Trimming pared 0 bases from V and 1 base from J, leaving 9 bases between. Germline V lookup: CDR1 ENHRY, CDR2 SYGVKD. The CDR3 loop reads CAISESAGTNTEAFF. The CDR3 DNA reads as TGTGCCATCAGTGAGTCGGCGGGGACGAACACTGAAGCTTTCTTT.